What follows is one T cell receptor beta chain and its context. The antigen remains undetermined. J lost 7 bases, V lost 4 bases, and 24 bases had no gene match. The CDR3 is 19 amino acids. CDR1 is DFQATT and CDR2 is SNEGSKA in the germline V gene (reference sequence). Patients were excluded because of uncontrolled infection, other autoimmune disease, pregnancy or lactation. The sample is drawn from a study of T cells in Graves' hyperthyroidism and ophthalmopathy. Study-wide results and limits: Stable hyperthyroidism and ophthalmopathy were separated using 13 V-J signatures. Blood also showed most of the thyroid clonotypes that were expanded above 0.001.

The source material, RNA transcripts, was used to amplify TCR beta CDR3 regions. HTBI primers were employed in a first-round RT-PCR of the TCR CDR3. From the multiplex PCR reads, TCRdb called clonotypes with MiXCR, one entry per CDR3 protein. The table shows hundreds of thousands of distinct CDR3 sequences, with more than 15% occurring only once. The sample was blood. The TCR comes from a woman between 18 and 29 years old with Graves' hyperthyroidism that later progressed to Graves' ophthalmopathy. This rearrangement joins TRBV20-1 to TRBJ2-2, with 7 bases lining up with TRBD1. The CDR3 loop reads CSATNRGFFEFSLGGELFF. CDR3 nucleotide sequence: TGCAGTGCTACGAACAGGGGCTTTTTTGAGTTTTCCTTAGGCGGGGAGCTGTTTTTT.